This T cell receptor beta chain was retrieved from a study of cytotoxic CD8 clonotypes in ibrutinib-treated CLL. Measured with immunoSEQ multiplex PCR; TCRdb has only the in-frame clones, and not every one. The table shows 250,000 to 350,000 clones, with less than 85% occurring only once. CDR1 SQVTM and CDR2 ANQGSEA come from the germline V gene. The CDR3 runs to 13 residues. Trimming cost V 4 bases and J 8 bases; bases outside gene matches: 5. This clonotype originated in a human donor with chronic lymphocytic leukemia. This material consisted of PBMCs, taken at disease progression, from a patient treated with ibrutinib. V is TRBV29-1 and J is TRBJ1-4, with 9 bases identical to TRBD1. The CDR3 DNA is TGCAGCGTTGGGGGGACAGGGTCCGAAAAACTGTTTTTT. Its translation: CSVGGTGSEKLFF.